This T cell receptor beta chain was observed in a study of post-analysis software for immune sequencing data. Broader study findings: TRBV segments more frequent in patients than in controls numbered five and included TRBV5-6, TRBV5-1 and TRBV20-1.

Points on this clonotype: Its antigen is not known.

The V gene lost 0 bases and the J gene lost 8 bases, with 21 bases spanning the gap. Germline V lookup: CDR1 PRHDT, CDR2 FYEKMQ (reference sequence). The CDR3 is 17 residues long. Incorporated into the TCR beta cDNA libraries were unique molecular identifiers, which served to reduce PCR and sequencing biases. In TCRdb, the PCR reads were re-called with MiXCR into one record per CDR3 protein. Among about 770,000 distinct CDR3 sequences listed, around 45% were seen once. The sequenced sample was blood. The chain uses TRBV13 and TRBJ2-3; D perhaps matches TRBD2 (6 bases). This clonotype was sampled from a girl under 18 with multiple sclerosis. The CDR3: CASSLGVLGGVASTQYF. The CDR3 region has the DNA TGTGCCAGCAGCTTAGGGGTTCTCGGCGGGGTGGCGAGTACGCAGTATTTT.